This T cell receptor beta chain originates from a study of blood T cells in healthy people across ages. V was shortened by 7 bases and J by 7 bases, with 21 bases between the two germline ends. This CDR3 has 14 residues. The germline V gene encodes CDR1 SGHDT and CDR2 YYEEEE. As to this clonotype: What it binds is not known.

Study results and caveats: Older individuals had lower TCR beta diversity per million T cells (the decline was roughly linear).

Alongside a J-beta primer mix, a sample-barcoded 5' primer served in a second PCR lasting about 7 to 12 cycles. Every sample produced at least 2.5 million CDR3-containing paired-end reads. TCRdb independently ran MiXCR on the 5' RACE reads; one entry per CDR3 protein. The sample includes about 1,500,000 distinct CDR3 sequences, 28% of them seen just once. Source material: blood. The rearrangement links TRBV5-6 to TRBJ2-7, with no clear D. This TCR came from a woman aged 25 to 39 in good health. CDR3 coding DNA: TGTGCCAGCGGCCCTACAGCGTCGCCAGGAGAGCAGTACTTC. As protein: CASGPTASPGEQYF.